A selection of T cell receptor beta chains follows, all from one sample in a study of CD8 T cells in ankylosing spondylitis. Using its own MiXCR run on the 5' RACE reads, TCRdb lists one record per CDR3 protein. The sample includes 150,000 to 200,000 distinct CDR3 sequences, 18% of them seen just once. Sequences were obtained from blood, either unsorted or a sorted T cell fraction (not recorded which). These receptors all come from a male donor with ankylosing spondylitis or in good health (not recorded which). Each CDR3 is given with its conserved first and last residue.

TRBJ1-2,TRBV5-1,CASSLSDGNYGYTF
TRBJ2-2,TRBV24-1,CATSDLLLAGDLTGELFF
TRBJ2-5,TRBV5-1,CASSLGMTSGQETQYF
TRBJ1-2,TRBV25-1,CASSYGGFYGYTF
TRBJ2-1,TRBV5-1,CASSLGTSLNYNEQFF
TRBJ2-3,TRBV7-2,CASSLTQRTDTQYF
TRBJ1-1,TRBV29-1,CSVAPSGLNTEAFF
TRBJ2-1,TRBV29-1,CSVFLSRNEQFF
TRBJ1-5,TRBV10-3,CAISESGRAGNQPQHF
TRBJ2-3,TRBV12-3/TRBV12-4,CASSPITDTQYF
TRBJ2-1,TRBV5-1,CASSSAAEYNEQFF
TRBJ1-2,TRBV27,CASSFAVNYGYTF
TRBJ2-5,TRBV6-5,CASSYSGQVSLETQYF
TRBJ2-3,TRBV29-1,CSVVWRRASDTQYF
TRBJ1-6,TRBV6-5,CASSYGGREGSPLHF
TRBJ1-2,TRBV20-1,CSAIQGDYGYTF
TRBJ2-2,TRBV14,CASSRDLLRQGATGELFF
TRBJ2-7,TRBV5-1,CASSSTGQGRYEQYF
TRBJ1-2,TRBV20-1,CSARDLRRGSSNGYTF
TRBJ2-4,TRBV29-1,CSVREGNKNIQYF
TRBJ2-6,TRBV5-1,CASSLGSQGSGANVLTF
TRBJ2-3,TRBV29-1,CSVSGRVNTDTQYF
TRBJ2-3,TRBV5-1,CASSWGSLRDTQYF
TRBJ2-7,TRBV28,CASSLMRGSSYEQYF
TRBJ2-5,TRBV4-1,CASSQDVETQYF
TRBJ1-1,TRBV7-9,CASSLEGRTNTEAFF
TRBJ2-2,TRBV6-5,CASSYVGQGAIGELFF
TRBJ1-1,TRBV20-1,CSVQGYDTEAFF
TRBJ1-6,TRBV2,CASSEEGWNSPLHF
TRBJ2-2,TRBV28,CARLDTGELFF
TRBJ2-3,TRBV11-2,CASSLGQGHTDTQYF
TRBJ1-1,TRBV24-1,CATSDQYTEAFF
TRBJ2-7,TRBV2,CASSEGNPASGRAAQYF
TRBJ2-1,TRBV5-6,CASSGLIGYNEQFF
TRBJ2-1,TRBV20-1,CSAGVGLVYNEQFF
TRBJ2-3,TRBV3-1,CASSRTGLADTQYF
TRBJ2-5,TRBV5-1,CASSLGIQGLQETRYF
TRBJ2-3,TRBV18,CASEDRAYTDTQYF
TRBJ2-1,TRBV10-3,CAISALADNEQFF
TRBJ2-1,TRBV29-1,CSVKRGNEQFF
TRBJ1-5,TRBV25-1,CASGGQGNQPQHF
TRBJ2-1,TRBV24-1,CATSDERLAGVGEQFF
TRBJ2-7,TRBV11-1,CASSSGVQVIYEQYF
TRBJ2-1,TRBV10-3,CAIREGNNEQFF
TRBJ2-5,TRBV20-1,CSARLGFETQYF
TRBJ2-1,TRBV29-1,CSALGQASYNEQFF
TRBJ1-1,TRBV6-6,CASTKGSDRWADTEAFF
TRBJ2-1,TRBV2,CASSENREGNEQFF
TRBJ2-2,TRBV10-3,CATREDTGELFF